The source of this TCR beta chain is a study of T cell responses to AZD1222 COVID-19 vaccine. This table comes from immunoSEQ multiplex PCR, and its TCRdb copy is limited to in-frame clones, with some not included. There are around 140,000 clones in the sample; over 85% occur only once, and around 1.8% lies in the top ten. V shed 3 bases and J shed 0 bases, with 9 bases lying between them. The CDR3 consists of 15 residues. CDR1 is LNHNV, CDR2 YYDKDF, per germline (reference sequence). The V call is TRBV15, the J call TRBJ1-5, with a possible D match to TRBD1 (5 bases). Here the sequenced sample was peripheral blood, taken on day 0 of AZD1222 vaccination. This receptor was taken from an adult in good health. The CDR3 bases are TGTGCCACCAGCAGCCGGACACATAGCAATCAGCCCCAGCATTTT. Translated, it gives CATSSRTHSNQPQHF.